This T cell receptor beta chain was sequenced in a study of Ad26.COV2.S vaccination and SARS-CoV-2 variants. This table comes from immunoSEQ multiplex PCR, and its TCRdb copy is limited to in-frame clones, with some not included. The data contain some 340,000 clones, about 86% of them singletons. Germline CDR1 MNHEY, CDR2 SVGEGT. The CDR3 extends over 17 amino acids. Trimming stripped 4 bases from V and 8 bases from J, with 21 bases between. In regard to this clone: The antigen remains undetermined.

Notes on the study in general: Possibly, TCR breadth and depth analyses underestimated total T cell responses.

As to treatment: 19 received Ad26.COV2.S at low or high dose, single or two shots; a few received placebo; per-sample allocation not given. Specimen acquisition occurred on day 63 following the initial vaccine or placebo injection. This specimen was peripheral blood, taken in a trial of Ad26.COV2.S vaccine versus placebo. This sequence joins TRBV6-2 or TRBV6-3 and TRBJ1-6, with D hard to call. This receptor was obtained from a person between 18 and 59 years old who received the Ad26.COV2.S COVID-19 vaccine or a placebo. The CDR3 is CASSLQTDLGRHSPLHF. In DNA, the CDR3 is TGTGCCAGCAGTTTACAGACCGATTTGGGGAGGCATTCACCCCTCCACTTT.